The text below deals with one T cell receptor beta chain. Its antigen is currently unknown. This CDR3 is built from 14 residues. The germline V gene has CDR1 LNHDA and CDR2 SQIVND (reference sequence). V lost 2 bases to trimming and J lost 7 bases; unmatched junction nucleotides: 1. Data came from immunoSEQ multiplex PCR; TCRdb stores just in-frame clones and leaves some out. The sample holds roughly 20,000 clones; just over 90% are singletons and the top ten take about 6%. The record originates from a study of lymphopenia after photon versus proton radiotherapy. Study results and caveats: Photon-treated patients lost naive T cells and TCR diversity; proton-treated stayed stable. Post-nadir diversity loss with photons came from oligoclonal expansion, particularly CD8+ Temra cells. Better survival with proton therapy was suggested as possible, not demonstrated.

The V call is TRBV19, the J call TRBJ1-6, with 8 bases lining up with TRBD1. The TCR originated in a man in his sixties with pancreatic cancer. The sample consisted of peripheral blood, taken from a patient treated with photon-based radiotherapy. The CDR3 region has the DNA TGTGCCAGTAGTATACAGGGGGCAAATTCACCCCTCCACTTT. Translation gives CASSIQGANSPLHF.